This section outlines one TCR beta chain sequence together with its context. Its antigen is currently unknown. With a J-beta primer mix and a sample-barcoded 5' primer, a second PCR ran about 7 to 11 cycles. TCRdb re-called the 5' RACE reads through MiXCR, storing one row per CDR3 protein. The table has roughly 560,000 distinct CDR3 sequences, around 24% seen once. This record comes from a study of blood T cells in healthy people across ages. Overall study findings and caveats: Naive CD4+ cells and diversity were both higher in long-lived donors than in aged donors. CMV status of donors was unknown, possibly confounding expanded clonotype changes.

The same data also contributed to another study, on T cells of mothers and their children.

The sequencing input was blood. This TCR came from a boy between 5 and 17 years old in good health.

CDR3 nucleotide sequence: TGTGCCAGCAGCTTAGGCCCACAGGGGAAAATCTACAATGAGCAGTTCTTC. The encoded protein is CASSLGPQGKIYNEQFF. The chain employs TRBV13 and TRBJ2-1, with TRBD1 identical over 7 bases. The CDR3 contains 17 residues. Trimming at V came to 0 bases and at J to 3 bases, leaving 8 bases not matched to a gene. Germline V gene data show CDR1 as PRHDT and CDR2 as FYEKMQ (reference sequence).